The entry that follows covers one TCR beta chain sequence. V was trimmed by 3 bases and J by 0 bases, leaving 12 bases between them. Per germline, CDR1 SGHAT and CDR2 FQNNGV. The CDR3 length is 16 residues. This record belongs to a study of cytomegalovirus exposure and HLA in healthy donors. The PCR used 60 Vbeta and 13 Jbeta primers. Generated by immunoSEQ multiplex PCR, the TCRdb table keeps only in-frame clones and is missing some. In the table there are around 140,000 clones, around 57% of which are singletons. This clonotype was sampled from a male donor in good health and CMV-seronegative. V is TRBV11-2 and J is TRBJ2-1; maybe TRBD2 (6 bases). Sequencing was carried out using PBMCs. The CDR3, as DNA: TGTGCCAGCAGCTTGTTTACTAGCCTCTCCTACAATGAGCAGTTCTTC. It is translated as CASSLFTSLSYNEQFF.